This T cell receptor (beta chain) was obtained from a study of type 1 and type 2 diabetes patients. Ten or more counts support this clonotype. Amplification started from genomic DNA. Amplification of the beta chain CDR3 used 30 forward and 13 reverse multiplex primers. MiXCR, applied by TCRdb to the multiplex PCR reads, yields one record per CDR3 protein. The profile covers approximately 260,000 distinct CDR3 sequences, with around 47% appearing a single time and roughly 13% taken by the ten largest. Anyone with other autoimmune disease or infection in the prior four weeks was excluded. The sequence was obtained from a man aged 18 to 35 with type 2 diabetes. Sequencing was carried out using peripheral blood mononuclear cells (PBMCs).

In DNA, the CDR3 is TGTGCCATCAGTGAGTCGATGGAGGTAACCGGGGAGCTGTTTTTT. Its translation: CAISESMEVTGELFF. J is TRBJ2-2 and V is TRBV10-3; weak D call: TRBD2 (5 bases). V was cut by 0 bases and J by 5 bases, with 10 bases left in between. There are 15 residues in the CDR3. Germline assignment: CDR1 ENHRY and CDR2 SYGVKD.